Listed here are 23 T cell receptor beta chains from one sample, sequenced in a study of technical replicates of blood from a few donors. Generated by immunoSEQ multiplex PCR, the TCRdb table keeps only in-frame clones and is missing some. The table records around 95,000 clones, about 94% of them present only once. Material for sequencing was T cells isolated from PBMCs. These receptors were obtained from a human donor in good health.

CDR3 bases: TGTGCCAGCAGTTACTCCCCCGGGGGCACCGGGGAGCTGTTTTTT. It codes for CASSYSPGGTGELFF. The chain has TRBV6-5 and TRBJ2-2, with D possibly TRBD2 on 6 matching bases. The CDR3 extends over 15 amino acids. Trimming removed 0 bases from V and 4 bases from J, with 9 bases in between. Germline V lookup: CDR1 MNHEY, CDR2 SVGAGI.

The CDR3 is CASSYTSGYEQYF. The CDR3 nucleotides are TGTGCCAGCAGCTACACCTCGGGCTACGAGCAGTACTTC. This chain connects TRBV5-4 to TRBJ2-7; D remains ambiguous. CDR3 length equals 13 residues. The germline V gene encodes CDR1 SGHNT and CDR2 YYREEE (reference sequence). Between the trimmed V and J ends, which lost 3 bases and 3 bases, there was a span of 10 bases.

The chain employs TRBV5-4 and TRBJ2-1; no firm D call. V was pared by 1 base and J by 6 bases, with 11 bases between. The CDR3 is made up of 14 amino acids. Germline V gene lookup returns CDR1 SGHNT and CDR2 YYREEE (reference sequence). CDR3 bases: TGTGCCAGCAGCTTGTTGGTCCGAGGCAATGAGCAGTTCTTC. Its protein is CASSLLVRGNEQFF.

J is TRBJ1-1 and V is TRBV6-6; D remains ambiguous. Germline V gene lookup returns CDR1 MNHNY and CDR2 SVGAGI (reference sequence). V was pared by 8 bases and J by 7 bases, with 11 bases between. The CDR3 loop spans 11 amino acids. CDR3 nucleotide sequence: TGTGCCAGCTCAACGGGGATTGAAGCTTTCTTT. Encoded protein: CASSTGIEAFF.

The chain carries TRBV4-1 and TRBJ2-1; 9 bases align to TRBD1. The ends lost 11 bases at V and 4 bases at J; junction bases unmatched: 18. The germline gives CDR1 MGHRA, CDR2 YSYEKL. This CDR3 is built from 17 residues. CDR3 loop: CARVGTGTYMLYNEQFF. The CDR3 nucleotides read TGCGCCCGGGTGGGGACAGGGACCTACATGCTTTACAATGAGCAGTTCTTC.

The chain has TRBV7-9 and TRBJ2-2; 10 bases map to TRBD1. V trimming: 5 bases; J trimming: 5 bases; junction bases outside the gene matches: 8. Germline V gives CDR1 SEHNR, CDR2 FQNEAQ (reference sequence). The CDR3 runs 16 residues. CDR3 amino acids: CASSPRTGGRTGELFF. CDR3 DNA: TGTGCCAGCAGCCCAAGGACAGGGGGGAGAACCGGGGAGCTGTTTTTT. The full variable domain, in which reference TRBV7-9 and TRBJ2-2 provide the parts outside the CDR3, is DTGVSQNPRHKITKRGQNVTFRCDPISEHNRLYWYRQTLGQGPEFLTYFQNEAQLEKSRLLSDRFSAERPKGSFSTLEIQRTEQGDSAMYLCASSPRTGGRTGELFFGEGSRLTVL.

The rearrangement links TRBV18 to TRBJ2-3; tentative D call: TRBD2 (6 bases). This CDR3 spans 17 amino acids. V was shortened by 0 bases and J by 2 bases, with 15 bases between the two germline ends. Germline CDR1 and CDR2: KGHSH and LQKENI. The CDR3 DNA is TGTGCCAGCTCACCACCGTGGGGGGAGCAGAACACAGATACGCAGTATTTT. This codes for CASSPPWGEQNTDTQYF.

The chain joins TRBV11-3 to TRBJ2-1, with 11 bases matching TRBD2. Germline V CDR1 and CDR2: SGHNT, YENEEA. The CDR3 totals 15 residues. V was clipped by 4 bases and J by 3 bases; unmatched bases: 2. CDR3 protein: CASSSGLADYNEQFF. The DNA of the CDR3 is TGTGCCAGCAGCTCGGGACTAGCGGACTACAATGAGCAGTTCTTC.

The rearrangement links TRBV6-4 to TRBJ2-5; 11 bases match TRBD1. The germline V gene has CDR1 MRHNA and CDR2 SNTAGT. J gave up 2 bases and V 5 bases, and 4 bases lay outside the gene matches. This CDR3 spans 15 amino acids. In nucleotides, the CDR3 is TGTGCCAGCAGTTGCCGGGACAGGGGGCAAGAGACCCAGTACTTC. Encoded protein: CASSCRDRGQETQYF.

As DNA, the CDR3 is TGTGCCAGTAGTTTCGGGACAGGGGAAATCAATGAGCAGTTCTTC. It encodes CASSFGTGEINEQFF. J is TRBJ2-1 and V is TRBV19; 10 bases agree with TRBD1. CDR1 LNHDA and CDR2 SQIVND come from the germline V gene (reference sequence). V trimming: 5 bases; J trimming: 6 bases; junction bases outside the gene matches: 7. CDR3 length: 15 amino acids.

This clone was seen more than once but under ten times. The J gene is TRBJ2-2, the V gene TRBV14; no reliable D call. Germline-derived CDR1 and CDR2 are SGHDN and FVKESK. The CDR3 covers 14 residues. The ends were cut back, 2 bases at V and 2 bases at J, with 6 bases in the middle. This chain's CDR3 is CASSQSPNTGELFF. For the CDR3, the DNA is TGTGCCAGCAGCCAATCCCCAAACACCGGGGAGCTGTTTTTT.

The chain uses TRBV9 and TRBJ2-2; TRBD2 might be the D (6 bases). V was clipped by 2 bases and J by 5 bases, with 13 bases between them. Germline CDR1 reads SGDLS; CDR2 reads YYNGEE. The CDR3 length is 15 residues. CDR3 nucleotide sequence: TGTGCCAGCAGCGTTTCGCCTGGGGGGACCGGGGAGCTGTTTTTT. This gives the protein CASSVSPGGTGELFF.

This chain uses TRBV21-1 with TRBJ2-7; TRBD1, as called in the table, went unchecked against the DNA. TRBV21-1 counts as a pseudogene. This CDR3 spans 15 amino acids. CDR3 amino acids: CASSKADRVSYEQYF. For the CDR3, the DNA is TGTGCCAGCAGCAAAGCCGACAGGGTATCCTACGAGCAGTACTTC.

The chain combines TRBV5-6 with TRBJ1-1; D is ambiguous. The germline CDR1 and CDR2 sequences are SGHDT and YYEEEE. The CDR3 consists of 15 residues. The V end lost 1 base, the J end lost 3 bases, and 13 bases lay between the germline ends. CDR3 bases: TGTGCCAGCAGCTTGTATGACCGCGGGGACACTGAAGCTTTCTTT. This gives the protein CASSLYDRGDTEAFF.

This chain connects TRBV25-1 to TRBJ2-7, with D uncertain. With 3 bases removed from V and 2 bases from J, the gap between germline ends came to 11 bases. The CDR3 spans 14 residues. Germline assignment: CDR1 MGHDK and CDR2 SYGVNS. The CDR3 protein is CASSEPAAPYEQYF. As DNA, the CDR3 is TGTGCCAGCAGTGAGCCCGCGGCCCCCTACGAGCAGTACTTC.

The chain links TRBV15 to TRBJ2-2; the D is unclear. CDR1 LNHNV and CDR2 YYDKDF come from the germline V gene (reference sequence). The CDR3 has 14 amino acids. V gave up 0 bases and J gave up 6 bases, with 8 bases separating them. Written as DNA, the CDR3 is TGTGCCACCAGCAGAGAAAGCTATTCCGGGGAGCTGTTTTTT. It yields the protein CATSRESYSGELFF. The full variable domain, with the rest looked up from reference TRBV15 and TRBJ2-2, is DAMVIQNPRYQVTQFGKPVTLSCSQTLNHNVMYWYQQKSSQAPKLLFHYYDKDFNNEADTPDNFQSRRPNTSFCFLDIRSPGLGDTAMYLCATSRESYSGELFFGEGSRLTVL.

The chain recombines TRBV15 with TRBJ2-7; D is ambiguous. CDR1 is LNHNV and CDR2 is YYDKDF in the germline V gene (reference sequence). The V end was cut by 4 bases, the J end by 6 bases, with 19 bases between. The CDR3 consists of 15 residues. This CDR3 reads CATSMSDRVQGEQYF. CDR3 in DNA: TGTGCCACCAGCATGTCGGATCGGGTCCAAGGCGAGCAGTACTTC.

The V gene is TRBV25-1, the J gene TRBJ2-2, with D tentatively TRBD2 (6 bases). The CDR3 spans 16 residues. Germline CDR1 and CDR2: MGHDK and SYGVNS. With 6 bases removed from V and 7 bases from J, the gap between germline ends came to 21 bases. CDR3 loop: CASSSWGGAGIGELFF. For the CDR3, the DNA is TGTGCCAGCAGCTCTTGGGGCGGGGCAGGTATCGGGGAGCTGTTTTTT.

The V and J genes are TRBV19 and TRBJ1-6, with a tentative D call TRBD1 (6 bases). The V gene's germline CDR1 is LNHDA and CDR2 SQIVND (reference sequence). V was clipped by 7 bases and J by 7 bases, with 17 bases between them. The CDR3 contains 15 residues. The CDR3 region has the DNA TGTGCCAGTAAGGCCCGCCTGGGGGCAAATTCACCCCTCCACTTT. Encoded protein: CASKARLGANSPLHF.

The chain employs TRBV11-2 and TRBJ2-3, with D uncertain. V was pared by 1 base and J by 6 bases, with 8 bases between. This CDR3 spans 13 amino acids. In germline, CDR1 is SGHAT, CDR2 FQNNGV. This chain's CDR3 is CASSLGTADTQYF. The DNA for the CDR3 is TGTGCCAGCAGCTTAGGAACAGCCGATACGCAGTATTTT. Variable domain in full (rest from reference TRBV11-2 and TRBJ2-3): EAGVAQSPRYKIIEKRQSVAFWCNPISGHATLYWYQQILGQGPKLLIQFQNNGVVDDSQLPKDRFSAERLKGVDSTLKIQPAKLEDSAVYLCASSLGTADTQYFGPGTRLTVL.

This clone was observed a single time. The chain uses TRBV5-1 and TRBJ2-6; TRBD1 agrees at 7 bases. V lost 4 bases to trimming and J lost 2 bases; unmatched junction nucleotides: 21. Germline-derived CDR1 and CDR2 are SGHRS and YFSETQ. The CDR3 consists of 21 residues. The CDR3 DNA reads TGCGCCAGCAGCATAACAGGGGCCTCCGTTAGGTTGGCGCCTGGGGCCAACGTCCTGACTTTC. Protein product: CASSITGASVRLAPGANVLTF.

V gene TRBV25-1 combines with J gene TRBJ2-3; the match to TRBD2 covers 7 bases. With 2 bases clipped from V and 2 bases from J, the junction kept 4 bases outside the gene matches. The germline V gene encodes CDR1 MGHDK and CDR2 SYGVNS. CDR3 length equals 15 residues. CDR3 in amino acids: CASSELAELTDTQYF. For the CDR3, the DNA is TGTGCCAGCAGTGAACTAGCGGAACTCACAGATACGCAGTATTTT.

V gene TRBV28 combines with J gene TRBJ2-3; 9 bases match TRBD2. This CDR3 contains 16 residues. Germline lookup yields CDR1 MDHEN and CDR2 SYDVKM. V shed 2 bases, J shed 2 bases, and the junction held 5 bases outside the gene matches. CDR3 sequence (DNA): TGTGCCAGCAGTTTAAAGAGCGGGAGGATCACAGATACGCAGTATTTT. Its translation is CASSLKSGRITDTQYF.